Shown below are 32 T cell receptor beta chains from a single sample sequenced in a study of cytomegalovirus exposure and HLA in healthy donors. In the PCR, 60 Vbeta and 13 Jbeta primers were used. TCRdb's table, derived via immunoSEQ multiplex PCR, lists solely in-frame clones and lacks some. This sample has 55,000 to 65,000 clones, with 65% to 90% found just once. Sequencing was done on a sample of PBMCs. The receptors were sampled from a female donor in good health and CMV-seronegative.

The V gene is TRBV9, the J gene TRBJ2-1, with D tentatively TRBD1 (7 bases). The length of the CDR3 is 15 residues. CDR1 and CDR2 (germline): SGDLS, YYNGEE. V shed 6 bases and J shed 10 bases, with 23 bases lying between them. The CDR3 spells CASNATQTTGREQFF. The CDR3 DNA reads TGTGCCAGCAACGCGACTCAAACGACAGGGAGGGAGCAGTTCTTC. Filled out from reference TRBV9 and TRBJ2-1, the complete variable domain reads DSGVTQTPKHLITATGQRVTLRCSPRSGDLSVYWYQQSLDQGLQFLIQYYNGEERAKGNILERFSAQQFPDLHSELNLSSLELGDSALYFCASNATQTTGREQFFGPGTRLTVL.

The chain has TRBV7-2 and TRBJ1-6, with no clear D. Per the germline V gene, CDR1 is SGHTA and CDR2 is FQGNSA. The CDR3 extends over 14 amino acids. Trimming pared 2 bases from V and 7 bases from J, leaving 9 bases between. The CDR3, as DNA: TGTGCCAGCAGCTTAACAGATTGGAATTCACCCCTCCACTTT. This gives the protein CASSLTDWNSPLHF.

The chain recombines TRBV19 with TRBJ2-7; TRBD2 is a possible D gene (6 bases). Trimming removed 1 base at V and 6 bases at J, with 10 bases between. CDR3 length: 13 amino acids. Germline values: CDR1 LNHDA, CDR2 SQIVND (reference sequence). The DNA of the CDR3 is TGTGCCAGTAGTATAGGAACCGGGGGCGAGCAGTACTTC. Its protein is CASSIGTGGEQYF.

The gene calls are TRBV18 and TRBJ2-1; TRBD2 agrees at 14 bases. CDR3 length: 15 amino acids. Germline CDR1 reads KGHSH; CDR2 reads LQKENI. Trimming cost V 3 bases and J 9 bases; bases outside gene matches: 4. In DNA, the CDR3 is TGTGCCAGCTCACCTAAGACTAGCGGGGGGGGTGAGCAGTTCTTC. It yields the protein CASSPKTSGGGEQFF.

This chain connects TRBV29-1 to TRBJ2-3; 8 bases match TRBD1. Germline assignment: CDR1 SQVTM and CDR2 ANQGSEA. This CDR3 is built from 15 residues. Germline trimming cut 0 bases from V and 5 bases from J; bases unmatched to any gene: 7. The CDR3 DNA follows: TGCAGCGTTGAAGATCGGCAGGGGGCGAGAGATACGCAGTATTTT. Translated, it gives CSVEDRQGARDTQYF.

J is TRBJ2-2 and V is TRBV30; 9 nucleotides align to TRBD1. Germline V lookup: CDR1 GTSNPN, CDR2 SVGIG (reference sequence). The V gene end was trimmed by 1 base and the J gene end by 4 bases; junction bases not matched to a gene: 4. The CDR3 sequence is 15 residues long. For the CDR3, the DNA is TGTGCCTGGAGTGGGACAGGGGCGATCACCGGGGAGCTGTTTTTT. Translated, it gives CAWSGTGAITGELFF. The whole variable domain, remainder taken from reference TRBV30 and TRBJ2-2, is SQTIHQWPATLVQPVGSPLSLECTVEGTSNPNLYWYRQAAGRGLQLLFYSVGIGQISSEVPQNLSASRPQDRQFILSSKKLLLSDSGFYLCAWSGTGAITGELFFGEGSRLTVL.

This chain's CDR3 is CASGVLGASSEQYF. The CDR3 nucleotides are TGTGCCAGCGGGGTACTGGGGGCGTCTAGCGAGCAGTACTTC. The rearrangement joins TRBV2 to TRBJ2-7, with a tentative D call TRBD1 (6 bases). CDR3 length: 14 amino acids. CDR1 SNHLY and CDR2 FYNNEI come from the germline V gene. V lost 8 bases and J 6 bases, leaving 20 bases between the germline ends.

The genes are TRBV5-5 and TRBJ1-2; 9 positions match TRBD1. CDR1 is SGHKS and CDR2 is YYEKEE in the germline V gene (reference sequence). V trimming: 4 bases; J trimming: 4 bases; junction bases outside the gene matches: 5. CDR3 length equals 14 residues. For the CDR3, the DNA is TGTGCCAGCAGCATGGGGACAGGGCTCTATGGCTACACCTTC. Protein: CASSMGTGLYGYTF.

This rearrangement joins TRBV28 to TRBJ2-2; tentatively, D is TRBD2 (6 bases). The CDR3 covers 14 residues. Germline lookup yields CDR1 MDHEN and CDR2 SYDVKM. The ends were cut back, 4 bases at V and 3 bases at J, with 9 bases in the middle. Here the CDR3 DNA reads TGTGCCAGCAGTTACGGGGGATACACCGGGGAGCTGTTTTTT. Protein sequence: CASSYGGYTGELFF.

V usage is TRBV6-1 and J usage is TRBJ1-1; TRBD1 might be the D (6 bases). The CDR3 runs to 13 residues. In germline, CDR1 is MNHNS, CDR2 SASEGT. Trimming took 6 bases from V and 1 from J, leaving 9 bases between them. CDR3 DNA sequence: TGTGCCAGCAGCGAGGGGGAGAACACTGAAGCTTTCTTT. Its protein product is CASSEGENTEAFF.

CDR3 in DNA: TGCGCCAGCAGCTTGGGGGAGGAGGGCAACGAGCAGTACTTC. Protein sequence: CASSLGEEGNEQYF. This chain connects TRBV5-1 to TRBJ2-7; maybe TRBD2 (6 bases). The germline V gene encodes CDR1 SGHRS and CDR2 YFSETQ. V lost 0 bases and J lost 5, with 12 bases in between. CDR3 length equals 14 residues.

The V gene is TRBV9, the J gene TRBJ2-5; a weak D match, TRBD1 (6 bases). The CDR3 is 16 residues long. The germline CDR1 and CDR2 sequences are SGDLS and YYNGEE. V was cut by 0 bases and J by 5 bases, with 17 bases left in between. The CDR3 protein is CASSVGWQGLVETQYF. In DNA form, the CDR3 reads TGTGCCAGCAGCGTAGGGTGGCAGGGGTTGGTTGAGACCCAGTACTTC.

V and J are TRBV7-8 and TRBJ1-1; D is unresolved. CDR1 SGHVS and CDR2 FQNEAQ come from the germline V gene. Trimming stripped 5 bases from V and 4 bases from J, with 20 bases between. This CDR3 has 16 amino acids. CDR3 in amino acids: CASSLKIEGWATEAFF. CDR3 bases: TGTGCCAGCAGCCTAAAAATTGAGGGCTGGGCCACTGAAGCTTTCTTT.

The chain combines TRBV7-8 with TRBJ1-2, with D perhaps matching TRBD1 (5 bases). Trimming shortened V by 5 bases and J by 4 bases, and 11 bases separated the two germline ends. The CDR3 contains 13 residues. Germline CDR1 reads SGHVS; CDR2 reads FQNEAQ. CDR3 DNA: TGTGCCAGCAGCAGACGGGACTTCTATGGCTACACCTTC. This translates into CASSRRDFYGYTF.

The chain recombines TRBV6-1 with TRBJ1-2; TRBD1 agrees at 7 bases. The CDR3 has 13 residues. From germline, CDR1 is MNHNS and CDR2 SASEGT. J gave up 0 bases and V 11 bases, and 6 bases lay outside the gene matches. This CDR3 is CAGSDRANYGYTF. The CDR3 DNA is TGTGCCGGATCCGACAGGGCTAACTATGGCTACACCTTC.

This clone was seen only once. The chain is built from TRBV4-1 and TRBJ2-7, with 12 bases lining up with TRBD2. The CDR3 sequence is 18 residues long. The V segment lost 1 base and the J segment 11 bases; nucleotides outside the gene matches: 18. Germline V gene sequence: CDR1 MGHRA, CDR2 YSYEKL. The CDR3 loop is CASSQVVSLPSGRARKYF. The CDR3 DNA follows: TGCGCCAGCAGCCAAGTAGTTTCCCTTCCTAGCGGGAGGGCCCGGAAGTACTTC.

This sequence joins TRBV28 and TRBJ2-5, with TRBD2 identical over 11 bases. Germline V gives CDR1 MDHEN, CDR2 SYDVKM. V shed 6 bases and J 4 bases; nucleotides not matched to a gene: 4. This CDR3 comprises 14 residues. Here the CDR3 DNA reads TGTGCCAGCAGAAGTAGCGGGAGGGGAGAGACCCAGTACTTC. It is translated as CASRSSGRGETQYF.

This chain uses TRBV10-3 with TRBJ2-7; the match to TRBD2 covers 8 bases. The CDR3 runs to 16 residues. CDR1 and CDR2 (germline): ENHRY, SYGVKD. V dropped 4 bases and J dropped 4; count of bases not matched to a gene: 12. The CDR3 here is CAISGSSGGLGYEQYF. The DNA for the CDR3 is TGTGCCATCAGTGGCAGTTCGGGGGGGCTCGGATACGAGCAGTACTTC.

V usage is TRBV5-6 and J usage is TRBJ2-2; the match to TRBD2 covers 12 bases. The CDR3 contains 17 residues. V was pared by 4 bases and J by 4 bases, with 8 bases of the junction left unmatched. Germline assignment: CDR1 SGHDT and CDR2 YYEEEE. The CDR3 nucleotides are TGTGCCAGCAGCCGATCTAGCGGGGGGGCAGGCACCGGGGAGCTGTTTTTT. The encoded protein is CASSRSSGGAGTGELFF.

CDR3 nucleotides: TGCGCCAGGAACGGAGGACAGGATAATGAAAAACTGTTTTTT. Its protein product is CARNGGQDNEKLFF. This chain connects TRBV10-1 to TRBJ1-4; 7 nucleotides match TRBD1. The CDR3 sequence is 14 residues long. The junction had 8 bases not matched to a gene; V was cut back by 9 bases and J by 4 bases. CDR1 WNHNN and CDR2 SYGVQD come from the germline V gene (reference sequence).

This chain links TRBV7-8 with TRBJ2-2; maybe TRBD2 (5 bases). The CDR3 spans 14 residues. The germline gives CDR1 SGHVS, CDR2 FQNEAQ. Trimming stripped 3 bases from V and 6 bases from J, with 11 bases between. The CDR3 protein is CASSFSGVSGELFF. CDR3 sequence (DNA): TGTGCCAGCAGCTTTTCCGGGGTCTCCGGGGAGCTGTTTTTT.

The CDR3 sequence is CASSFASIAGDPYEQYF. The CDR3 coding sequence is TGTGCCAGCAGTTTTGCGTCGATTGCGGGAGACCCCTACGAGCAGTACTTC. V and J are TRBV28 and TRBJ2-7; 7 nucleotides align to TRBD2. The CDR3 runs 17 residues. Germline values: CDR1 MDHEN, CDR2 SYDVKM. V shed 3 bases and J 2 bases; nucleotides not matched to a gene: 13. The entire variable domain, with the rest obtained from reference TRBV28 and TRBJ2-7, is as follows: DVKVTQSSRYLVKRTGEKVFLECVQDMDHENMFWYRQDPGLGLRLIYFSYDVKMKEKGDIPEGYSVSREKKERFSLILESASTNQTSMYLCASSFASIAGDPYEQYFGPGTRLTVT.

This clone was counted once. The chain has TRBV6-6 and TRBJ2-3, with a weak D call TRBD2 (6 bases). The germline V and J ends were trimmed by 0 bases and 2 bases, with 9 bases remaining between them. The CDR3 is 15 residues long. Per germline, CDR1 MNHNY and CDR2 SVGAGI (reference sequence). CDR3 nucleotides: TGTGCCAGCAGTTACTCGGAGGACTACACAGATACGCAGTATTTT. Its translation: CASSYSEDYTDTQYF.

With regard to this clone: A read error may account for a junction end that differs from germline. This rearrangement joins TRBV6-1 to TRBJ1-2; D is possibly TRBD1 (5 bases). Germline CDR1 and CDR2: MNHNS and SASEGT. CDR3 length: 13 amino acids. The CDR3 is CASTRTGLYDYTF. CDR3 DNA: TGTGCCAGCACGCGAACAGGCCTTTATGACTACACCTTC.

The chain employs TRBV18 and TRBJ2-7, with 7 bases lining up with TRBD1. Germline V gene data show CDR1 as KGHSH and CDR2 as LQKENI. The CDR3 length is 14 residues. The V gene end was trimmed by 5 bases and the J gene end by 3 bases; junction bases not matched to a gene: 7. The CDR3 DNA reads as TGTGCCAGCTCATTAGGGTCAGGGGGCTACGAGCAGTACTTC. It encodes CASSLGSGGYEQYF.

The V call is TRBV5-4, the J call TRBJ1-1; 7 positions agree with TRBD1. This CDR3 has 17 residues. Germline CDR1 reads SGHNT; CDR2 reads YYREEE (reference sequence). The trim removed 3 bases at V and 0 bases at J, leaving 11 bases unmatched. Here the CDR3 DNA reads TGTGCCAGCAGCTCCGGGACAGACCAAATCTTGAACACTGAAGCTTTCTTT. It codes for CASSSGTDQILNTEAFF.

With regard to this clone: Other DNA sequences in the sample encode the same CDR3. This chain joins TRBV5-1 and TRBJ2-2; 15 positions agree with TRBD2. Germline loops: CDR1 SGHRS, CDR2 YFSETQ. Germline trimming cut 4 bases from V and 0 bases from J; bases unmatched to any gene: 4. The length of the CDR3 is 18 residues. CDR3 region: CASSPGLAGGANTGELFF. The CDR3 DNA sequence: TGCGCCAGCAGCCCGGGACTAGCGGGGGGCGCGAACACCGGGGAGCTGTTTTTT.

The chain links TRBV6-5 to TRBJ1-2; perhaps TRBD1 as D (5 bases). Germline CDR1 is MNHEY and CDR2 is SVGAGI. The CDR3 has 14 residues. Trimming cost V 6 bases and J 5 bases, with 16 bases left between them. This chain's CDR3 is CASSPAGGGYGYTF. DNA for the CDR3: TGTGCCAGCAGCCCCGCGGGGGGAGGGTATGGCTACACCTTC.

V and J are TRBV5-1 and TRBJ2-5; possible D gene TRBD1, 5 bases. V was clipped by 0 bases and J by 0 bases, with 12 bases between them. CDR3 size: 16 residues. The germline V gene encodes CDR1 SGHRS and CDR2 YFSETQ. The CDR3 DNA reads TGCGCCAGCAGCTTGGTTGGCCAGGGCCACCAAGAGACCCAGTACTTC. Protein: CASSLVGQGHQETQYF.

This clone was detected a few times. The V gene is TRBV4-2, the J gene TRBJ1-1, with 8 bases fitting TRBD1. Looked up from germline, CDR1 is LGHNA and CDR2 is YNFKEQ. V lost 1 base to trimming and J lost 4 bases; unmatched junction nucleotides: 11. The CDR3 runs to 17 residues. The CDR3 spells CASSQGLGTGLPTEAFF. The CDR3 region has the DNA TGTGCCAGCAGCCAAGGGTTGGGGACAGGTTTACCCACTGAAGCTTTCTTT.

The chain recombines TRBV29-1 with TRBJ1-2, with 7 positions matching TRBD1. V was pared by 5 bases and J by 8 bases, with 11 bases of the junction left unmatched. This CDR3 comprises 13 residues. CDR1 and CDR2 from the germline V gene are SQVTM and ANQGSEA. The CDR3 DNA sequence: TGCAGCGTTTTATCTGTTCCAGGGGGAGGCTACACCTTC. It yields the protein CSVLSVPGGGYTF.

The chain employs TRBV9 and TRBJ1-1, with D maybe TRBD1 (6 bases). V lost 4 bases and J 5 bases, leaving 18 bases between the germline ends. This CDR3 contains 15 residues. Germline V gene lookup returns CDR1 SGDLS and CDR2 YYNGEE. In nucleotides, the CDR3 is TGTGCCAGCAGCCCCTTCGGGGGGCCCTCGACTGAAGCTTTCTTT. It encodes CASSPFGGPSTEAFF. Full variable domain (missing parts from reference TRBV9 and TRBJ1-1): DSGVTQTPKHLITATGQRVTLRCSPRSGDLSVYWYQQSLDQGLQFLIQYYNGEERAKGNILERFSAQQFPDLHSELNLSSLELGDSALYFCASSPFGGPSTEAFFGQGTRLTVV.